The 27 T cell receptor beta chains below all came from one sample that was sequenced in a study of blood T cell repertoires in COVID-19. Some clones are missing from TCRdb's copy, which holds only in-frame ones; the method was immunoSEQ multiplex PCR. The sample has 300,000 to 350,000 clones, around 88% seen once; the top ten hold 1.5% to 2%. Sequenced material: peripheral blood. The receptors stem from a woman between 25 and 40 years old with COVID-19, enrolled during active disease.

This chain joins TRBV27 and TRBJ1-4, with D perhaps TRBD1 (5 bases). V dropped 4 bases and J dropped 2 bases, with 11 bases sitting between them. CDR3 length: 15 residues. Germline assignment: CDR1 MNHEY and CDR2 SMNVEV (reference sequence). CDR3 in amino acids: CASSSQTDTNEKLFF. DNA of the CDR3: TGTGCCAGCAGTTCCCAGACAGATACTAATGAAAAACTGTTTTTT.

The chain links TRBV4-1 to TRBJ2-2; 7 positions agree with TRBD2. Germline CDR1 and CDR2: MGHRA and YSYEKL. With 6 bases clipped from V and 0 bases from J, the junction kept 7 bases outside the gene matches. CDR3 size: 16 residues. The CDR3 region has the DNA TGCGCCAGCAGGGGTGGGAGGGCTCCGAACACCGGGGAGCTGTTTTTT. This codes for CASRGGRAPNTGELFF.

V is TRBV28 and J is TRBJ1-3; 8 bases fit TRBD1. The CDR3 runs to 13 residues. The trim removed 11 bases at V and 2 bases at J, leaving 5 bases unmatched. CDR1 MDHEN and CDR2 SYDVKM come from the germline V gene. As DNA, the CDR3 is TGTGCCGCCCGGACAGGGACTGGAAACACCATATATTTT. Protein product: CAARTGTGNTIYF.

The chain employs TRBV4-1 and TRBJ1-2; TRBD1 is a possible D gene (5 bases). The CDR3 spans 15 residues. Deletions cut 4 bases from V and 4 bases from J, with 16 bases between. Germline V gene sequence: CDR1 MGHRA, CDR2 YSYEKL. CDR3 sequence reads: CASSPAGKSLYGYTF. For the CDR3, the DNA is TGCGCCAGCAGCCCCGCAGGGAAAAGCCTCTATGGCTACACCTTC.

The V and J genes are TRBV6-1 and TRBJ1-5; D might be TRBD1 (6 bases). Per germline, CDR1 MNHNS and CDR2 SASEGT. This CDR3 region has 15 residues. The V gene lost 3 bases and the J gene lost 1 base, with 10 bases spanning the gap. The DNA of the CDR3 is TGTGCCAGCAGTGATGACAGGTCAAGCAATCAGCCCCAGCATTTT. Its translation is CASSDDRSSNQPQHF.

The chain carries TRBV7-6 and TRBJ1-6, with TRBD1 matching over 7 bases. J lost 5 bases, V lost 2 bases, and 6 bases had no gene match. This CDR3 has 16 amino acids. Germline V gives CDR1 SGHVS, CDR2 FNYEAQ. The chain's CDR3 is CASSLQGGSNNSPLHF. The DNA of the CDR3 is TGTGCCAGCAGCTTACAGGGGGGTTCGAATAATTCACCCCTCCACTTT.

The V call is TRBV4-1, the J call TRBJ2-3; 9 bases line up with TRBD2. CDR1 and CDR2 from the germline V gene are MGHRA and YSYEKL. V was clipped by 3 bases and J by 0 bases; unmatched bases: 1. This CDR3 has 15 residues. CDR3: CASSHLAGSTDTQYF. The CDR3 coding sequence is TGCGCCAGCAGCCACCTAGCGGGGAGCACAGATACGCAGTATTTT.

This chain's CDR3 is CSSNGGVTGDTQYF. CDR3 nucleotide sequence: TGCAGCTCCAACGGGGGAGTGACCGGAGATACGCAGTATTTT. The V and J genes are TRBV29-1 and TRBJ2-3; D might be TRBD2 (6 bases). Germline loops: CDR1 SQVTM, CDR2 ANQGSEA. With 8 bases removed from V and 5 bases from J, the gap between germline ends came to 20 bases. The CDR3 runs to 14 residues.

V usage is TRBV19 and J usage is TRBJ1-2; 8 bases map to TRBD1. V was clipped by 6 bases and J by 3 bases; unmatched bases: 3. CDR3 length: 13 amino acids. Germline assignment: CDR1 LNHDA and CDR2 SQIVND (reference sequence). The CDR3 spells CASRQDRDYGYTF. In nucleotides, the CDR3 is TGTGCCAGTAGGCAGGACAGGGACTATGGCTACACCTTC. The entire variable domain, with the rest obtained from reference TRBV19 and TRBJ1-2, is as follows: DGGITQSPKYLFRKEGQNVTLSCEQNLNHDAMYWYRQDPGQGLRLIYYSQIVNDFQKGDIAEGYSVSREKKESFPLTVTSAQKNPTAFYLCASRQDRDYGYTFGSGTRLTVV.

This clone was detected once. The rearrangement uses TRBV4-2 and TRBJ2-1, with 10 bases aligning to TRBD2. Germline loops: CDR1 LGHNA, CDR2 YNFKEQ. Trimming took 4 bases from V and 6 from J; bases not matched to a gene: 6. The CDR3 is made up of 15 amino acids. CDR3 sequence (DNA): TGTGCCAGCAGCCCTCCCGGGACTAGCGCCAATGAGCAGTTCTTC. It is translated as CASSPPGTSANEQFF.

The chain couples TRBV19 to TRBJ1-1; perhaps TRBD1 as D (5 bases). Germline V gene sequence: CDR1 LNHDA, CDR2 SQIVND (reference sequence). The CDR3 is 15 amino acids. The V gene lost 1 base and the J gene lost 5 bases, with 14 bases spanning the gap. CDR3 nucleotide sequence: TGTGCCAGTAGTATAGGCCGGAGACAGAGGACTGAAGCTTTCTTT. Translated, it gives CASSIGRRQRTEAFF.

The gene calls are TRBV6-5 and TRBJ1-1, with 7 bases identical to TRBD1. Trimming took 2 bases from V and 6 from J; bases not matched to a gene: 6. Germline V lookup: CDR1 MNHEY, CDR2 SVGAGI. This CDR3 contains 14 residues. CDR3 bases: TGTGCCAGCAGTTACAGGGGGCGCGGGGCTGAAGCTTTCTTT. This translates into CASSYRGRGAEAFF.

This rearrangement joins TRBV11-2 to TRBJ1-2, with 7 bases identical to TRBD1. Germline V gene lookup returns CDR1 SGHAT and CDR2 FQNNGV. The CDR3 has 14 residues. With V trimmed by 6 bases and J by 8 bases, 12 bases remained unmatched. CDR3 amino acids: CASSRDRRLGGYTF. The CDR3, as DNA: TGTGCCAGCAGTCGGGACAGACGTCTGGGGGGCTACACCTTC.

This chain links TRBV5-1 with TRBJ2-7; the match to TRBD2 covers 14 bases. In germline, CDR1 is SGHRS, CDR2 YFSETQ. This CDR3 spans 17 amino acids. V gave up 3 bases and J gave up 3 bases; unmatched junction bases: 8. The CDR3 loop reads CASSYPGLAGEVYEQYF. Here the CDR3 DNA reads TGCGCCAGCAGCTACCCGGGACTAGCGGGGGAGGTCTACGAGCAGTACTTC.

This clone was counted ten times or more. The rearrangement links TRBV5-1 to TRBJ1-5, with 10 bases fitting TRBD1. CDR3 length equals 19 residues. Germline trimming cut 1 base from V and 3 bases from J; bases unmatched to any gene: 13. Germline V gives CDR1 SGHRS, CDR2 YFSETQ. CDR3 DNA sequence: TGCGCCAGCAGCTTGAGTCGGGACAGGGGCCGGATTGACAATCAGCCCCAGCATTTT. Its protein product is CASSLSRDRGRIDNQPQHF.

On this clone itself: The identical CDR3 is also encoded by other nucleotide sequences in the sample. This chain connects TRBV7-9 to TRBJ2-1, with 9 bases fitting TRBD1. The V segment lost 1 base and the J segment 4 bases; nucleotides outside the gene matches: 2. The CDR3 has 15 residues. Germline V lookup: CDR1 SEHNR, CDR2 FQNEAQ (reference sequence). The CDR3 DNA is TGTGCCAGCAGCTTAGGGACAGGGGTTTACAATGAGCAGTTCTTC. It translates to CASSLGTGVYNEQFF.

The rearrangement uses TRBV19 and TRBJ1-5; D possibly corresponds to TRBD1 (6 bases). V lost 7 bases, J lost 9 bases, and 19 bases lay in between. The length of the CDR3 is 14 residues. CDR1 and CDR2 (germline): LNHDA, SQIVND (reference sequence). CDR3 coding DNA: TGTGCCAGTACCCCGGGTCAGGGGAAGGGGCCCCAGCATTTT. It encodes CASTPGQGKGPQHF.

The rearrangement uses TRBV5-5 and TRBJ2-7; 7 bases are shared with TRBD1. CDR1 SGHKS and CDR2 YYEKEE come from the germline V gene (reference sequence). With 2 bases clipped from V and 4 bases from J, the junction kept 6 bases outside the gene matches. This CDR3 spans 14 amino acids. CDR3 loop: CASSFATGQYEQYF. The CDR3 DNA sequence: TGTGCCAGCAGCTTTGCGACAGGGCAATACGAGCAGTACTTC.

CDR3 sequence: CASSFRSHNEQFF. In DNA form, the CDR3 reads TGTGCCAGCAGCTTCCGGAGTCACAATGAGCAGTTCTTC. The chain is built from TRBV3-1 (or the pseudogene TRBV3-2) and TRBJ2-1; D remains ambiguous. CDR3 size: 13 residues. Deletions cut 5 bases from V and 5 bases from J, with 10 bases between. The V gene's germline CDR1 is LGHDT and CDR2 YNNKEL (reference sequence).

The V and J genes are TRBV14 and TRBJ1-2; possibly TRBD1 for D (6 bases). The CDR3 length is 15 residues. The V and J ends lost 0 bases and 5 bases respectively, with 13 bases between them. Germline V lookup: CDR1 SGHDN, CDR2 FVKESK. The CDR3 DNA reads TGTGCCAGCAGCCAAGATGGGCAGGGGCCGTATGGCTACACCTTC. Its translation is CASSQDGQGPYGYTF.

V gene TRBV11-3 combines with J gene TRBJ1-1, with D hard to call. CDR3 length equals 12 residues. Trimming cost V 5 bases and J 9 bases, with 13 bases left between them. The germline CDR1 and CDR2 sequences are SGHNT and YENEEA. CDR3 in DNA: TGTGCCAGCAGCCTCCCCGGAGGGAAAGCTTTCTTT. It codes for CASSLPGGKAFF.

The J gene is TRBJ1-3, the V gene TRBV4-2; tentatively, D is TRBD1 (6 bases). The CDR3 is 14 residues long. In germline, CDR1 is LGHNA, CDR2 YNFKEQ. Trimming pared 4 bases from V and 3 bases from J, leaving 10 bases between. CDR3 coding DNA: TGTGCCAGCAGCCCTAACAGGGTTGGAAACACCATATATTTT. Amino acids: CASSPNRVGNTIYF.

The chain joins TRBV2 to TRBJ1-2, with 8 bases lining up with TRBD1. The CDR3 covers 15 residues. After removal of 2 bases from V and 8 bases from J, the junction contained 10 bases not matched to a gene. From germline, CDR1 is SNHLY and CDR2 FYNNEI. CDR3 in DNA: TGTGCCAGCAGTGAAAATGACAGGGGAGGCCAAGGCTACACCTTC. This gives the protein CASSENDRGGQGYTF.

The chain has TRBV7-8 and TRBJ2-2, with D possibly TRBD1 on 5 matching bases. V was cut by 4 bases and J by 3 bases, with 9 bases left in between. CDR3 length equals 14 residues. Per germline, CDR1 SGHVS and CDR2 FQNEAQ. The DNA for the CDR3 is TGTGCCAGCAGCTGGGGCTTGGACACCGGGGAGCTGTTTTTT. Amino acids: CASSWGLDTGELFF. Looking up the rest from reference TRBV7-8 and TRBJ2-2 gives the full variable domain: GAGVSQSPRYKVAKRGQDVALRCDPISGHVSLFWYQQALGQGPEFLTYFQNEAQLDKSGLPSDRFFAERPEGSVSTLKIQRTQQEDSAVYLCASSWGLDTGELFFGEGSRLTVL.

The chain has TRBV6-5 and TRBJ2-1, with D perhaps TRBD1 (6 bases). This CDR3 is 13 amino acids long. Trimming removed 6 bases from V and 5 bases from J, with 11 bases in between. Germline loops: CDR1 MNHEY, CDR2 SVGAGI. CDR3 sequence: CASRRTGHNEQFF. CDR3 coding DNA: TGTGCCAGCAGGCGCACAGGGCACAATGAGCAGTTCTTC.

This sequence joins TRBV19 and TRBJ2-5, with TRBD2 matching over 14 bases. CDR3 size: 17 residues. CDR1 and CDR2 from the germline V gene are LNHDA and SQIVND (reference sequence). Germline trimming cut 5 bases from V and 1 base from J; bases unmatched to any gene: 6. Here the CDR3 reads CASSDGLAGGLQETQYF. The DNA for the CDR3 is TGTGCCAGTAGTGACGGACTAGCGGGGGGCCTCCAAGAGACCCAGTACTTC.

This clone is a singleton in its sample. The genes are TRBV10-1 and TRBJ1-1; D remains ambiguous. This CDR3 spans 11 amino acids. Germline CDR1 and CDR2: WNHNN and SYGVQD (reference sequence). V lost 5 bases and J lost 8, with 9 bases in between. DNA of the CDR3: TGCGCCAGCAGTTATCGGGGAGAAGCTTTCTTT. Translation gives CASSYRGEAFF.